This TCR beta chain is from a study of post-analysis software for immune sequencing data. Study-wide context: Relapsing-remitting, secondary progressive and progressive-relapsing forms made up the multiple sclerosis disease courses.

Between the trimmed V and J ends, which lost 4 bases and 5 bases, there was a span of 13 bases. CDR3 length: 14 residues. Per germline, CDR1 LGHDT and CDR2 YNNKEL (reference sequence). In the case of this clonotype: Its antigen remains unknown.

Broader study findings: By F measure, samples from a shared preparation batch strongly co-clustered. Versus controls, multiple sclerosis patients showed significantly lower diversity (normalized Chao1). In patients, TRBV5-6, TRBV5-1 and TRBV20-1 belonged to roughly 5 TRBV segments found more frequently than in controls.

Unique molecular identifiers had been added to the TCR beta cDNA libraries. Yield was 450,000 to 650,000 cDNA molecules from approximately 0.95 to 9.8 million T cells. TCRdb fed the PCR reads into MiXCR, producing one record per CDR3 protein. The sample consists of approximately 630,000 distinct CDR3 sequences, around 64% of them appearing once. The genes are TRBV3-1 and TRBJ2-3; a possible D gene is TRBD2 (6 bases). The sequencing sample was made of blood. This sequence was found in a girl between 2 and 10 years old with multiple sclerosis. This CDR3 is CASSLQPSEDTQYF. The CDR3 coding sequence is TGTGCCAGCAGCCTCCAACCTAGCGAAGATACGCAGTATTTT.